The rows below give T cell receptor beta chains drawn from one sample of a study of blood T cells in healthy people across ages. A single record per CDR3 protein comes from TCRdb applying MiXCR to the 5' RACE reads. The sample consists of under 750,000 distinct CDR3 sequences, about 45% of them appearing once. The sequencing input was blood. The receptors come from a man older than 75 in good health. The CDR3 runs from the conserved cysteine through the conserved F or W. D genes are given only for firm matches. Clone size is not always given. Where it is, it says once, few, many or a class for expanded clones.

-	TRBJ1-1	TRBD1	14	TRBV12-3/TRBV12-4	TGTGCCAGCAGCAGACAGGGGTTGAACACTGAAGCTTTCTTT	CASSRQGLNTEAFF
once	TRBJ2-7	TRBD1	14	TRBV29-1	TGCAGCGTTCCCTCAGACAGGGGTACCTACGAGCAGTACTTC	CSVPSDRGTYEQYF
-	TRBJ2-5	-	12	TRBV20-1	TGCAGTGCCTTCCCGGACACCTACGGGCAGTACTTC	CSAFPDTYGQYF
many	TRBJ2-5	-	16	TRBV6-5	TGTGCCAGCAGTTCCCTCAGGGGAGGAGGCCAAGAGACCCAGTACTTC	CASSSLRGGGQETQYF
few	TRBJ2-5	TRBD2	13	TRBV29-1	TGCAGCGTTGTTAGCGGGGGGGCGGAGACCCAGTACTTC	CSVVSGGAETQYF
once	TRBJ2-3	TRBD2	16	TRBV10-3	TGTGCCATCAGTGAGCAGCTAGCGGGGGACTCAGATACGCAGTATTTT	CAISEQLAGDSDTQYF
-	TRBJ2-3	-	16	TRBV9	TGTGCCAGCAGCGCGCCCCGTGGTCCAATCACAGATACGCAGTATTTT	CASSAPRGPITDTQYF
few	TRBJ2-3	-	15	TRBV7-2	TGTGCCAGCAGCTTAGGTGGATGGAGCACAGATACGCAGTATTTT	CASSLGGWSTDTQYF
-	TRBJ1-2	TRBD1	14	TRBV5-1	TGCGCCAGCAGCTTCGGAGGGGGCGACTATGGCTACACCTTC	CASSFGGGDYGYTF
few	TRBJ2-1	-	14	TRBV4-3	TGCGCCAGCAGCCAAGATGCGGAGAGGAATGAGCAGTTCTTC	CASSQDAERNEQFF
-	TRBJ2-5	-	13	TRBV3-1	TGTGCCAGCAGCCCCCTTTTAGTCAAGACCCAGTACTTC	CASSPLLVKTQYF
-	TRBJ1-1	-	18	TRBV6-5	TGTGCCAGCAGTTACTCGGAGTGGGGGGATCTGTGGCACACTGAAGCTTTCTTT	CASSYSEWGDLWHTEAFF
-	TRBJ2-1	TRBD2	16	TRBV9	TGTGCCAGCAGCGTATTTACTAGCGGGAGGTACAATGAGCAGTTCTTC	CASSVFTSGRYNEQFF
-	TRBJ1-1	-	13	TRBV2	TGTGCCAGCAGGCCCCACCAGAACACTGAAGCTTTCTTT	CASRPHQNTEAFF
-	TRBJ2-5	-	16	TRBV4-2	TGTGCCAGCAGCGGACAAGGATTTTCGGAGGGAGAGACCCAGTACTTC	CASSGQGFSEGETQYF
many	TRBJ1-5	TRBD1	15	TRBV6-6	TGTGCCAGCATCGAGGGGGCCTTCGGCAATCAGCCCCAGCATTTT	CASIEGAFGNQPQHF
-	TRBJ2-7	TRBD2	16	TRBV5-1	TGCGCCAGCAGCTTGGCCCGGGACCCCGGGGGGAATGAGCAGTACTTC	CASSLARDPGGNEQYF